One sample yielded the 22 T cell receptor beta chains listed below, sequenced in a study of shared clonotypes between healthy human individuals (TCRdb year 2020). The method behind the library was the immunoSEQ multiplex PCR assay. Held by TCRdb, this immuneACCESS table contains in-frame sequences only and omits some clones. Under half of the omission traces to an unresolved V gene where checked; the cause of the rest is unknown. The sample table contains about 480,000 clones; only one count was recorded for approximately 79% of them. The ten biggest clones cover around 12% of the sample. What was sequenced was PBMCs. These receptors were taken from a woman between 40 and 55 years old in good health. Some clones in this sample may be carry-over from other donors' samples.

V and J are TRBV21-1 and TRBJ1-2. TRBV21-1 counts as a pseudogene. The CDR3 extends over 13 amino acids. Here the CDR3 reads CASTPEQIYGYTF. The CDR3 DNA is TGTGCCAGCACCCCGGAACAAATCTATGGCTACACCTTC.

The chain uses TRBV21-1 and TRBJ1-4; TRBD1, the table's D call, was not compared with the DNA. TRBV21-1 is a pseudogene. The CDR3 runs 20 residues. CDR3 coding DNA: TGTGCCAGCAGCAAAGCTGCGAGACAGGGATACGCTAGGGCTAATGAAAAACTGTTTTTT. Translation: CASSKAARQGYARANEKLFF.

Regarding this clone: This likely reflects a read error, since a far larger clone is one base away. Within the sample, other DNA sequences also encode this same CDR3. The CDR3 loop is CAWSVRGINTEAFF. CDR3 coding DNA: TGTGCCTGGAGCGTGAGAGGGATAAACACTGAAGCTTTCTTT. The gene calls are TRBV30 and TRBJ1-1; D is uncertain. This CDR3 has 14 residues. CDR1 and CDR2 (germline): GTSNPN, SVGIG (reference sequence). V lost 3 bases and J lost 2, with 13 bases in between.

This sequence joins TRBV27 and TRBJ2-2; D is undetermined. The germline V gene has CDR1 MNHEY and CDR2 SMNVEV (reference sequence). Trimming stripped 1 base from V and 5 bases from J, with 5 bases between. CDR3 length: 13 amino acids. The CDR3: CASSLFWTGELFF. The CDR3 DNA follows: TGTGCCAGCAGTTTATTTTGGACCGGGGAGCTGTTTTTT.

This rearrangement joins TRBV5-1 to TRBJ2-5; TRBD2 is a possible D gene (7 bases). The V end was cut by 5 bases, the J end by 5 bases, with 16 bases between. Germline V lookup: CDR1 SGHRS, CDR2 YFSETQ. The CDR3 is 14 amino acids. The CDR3 DNA reads as TGCGCCAGCAGTAGAGGGGGGGCGACGGAGACCCAGTACTTC. Translating it yields CASSRGGATETQYF.

The chain carries TRBV9 and TRBJ2-7; 10 bases agree with TRBD2. There are 16 residues in the CDR3. Trimming at V came to 3 bases and at J to 3 bases, leaving 9 bases not matched to a gene. Germline-derived CDR1 and CDR2 are SGDLS and YYNGEE. The CDR3 nucleotides read TGTGCCAGCAGCGACCAAACGGGGACTAGCGTCTACGAGCAGTACTTC. It encodes CASSDQTGTSVYEQYF.

This clone was found a few times. V and J are TRBV7-8 and TRBJ1-2; D call uncertain. The CDR3 runs 14 residues. CDR1 SGHVS and CDR2 FQNEAQ come from the germline V gene. Trimming took 0 bases from V and 4 from J, leaving 9 bases between them. In DNA form, the CDR3 reads TGTGCCAGCAGCTTAGCGCAGACGGGCTATGGCTACACCTTC. Translation gives CASSLAQTGYGYTF.

This clone was counted only a few times. The V and J genes are TRBV5-5 and TRBJ1-2; perhaps TRBD1 as D (5 bases). Germline CDR1 and CDR2: SGHKS and YYEKEE (reference sequence). The CDR3 covers 17 residues. V lost 2 bases, J lost 3 bases, and 20 bases lay in between. The CDR3 bases are TGTGCCAGCAGCTTAGGGATACGGGGCGATAGGTACTATGGCTACACCTTC. Protein sequence: CASSLGIRGDRYYGYTF.

J is TRBJ2-1 and V is TRBV6-4, with 10 bases aligning to TRBD2. Unmatched junction bases numbered 12, after V lost 7 bases and J lost 9 bases. Germline CDR1 reads MRHNA; CDR2 reads SNTAGT. The CDR3 extends over 15 amino acids. CDR3 amino acids: CASTRSGRALIEQFF. Written as DNA, the CDR3 is TGTGCCAGCACGCGGAGCGGGAGGGCCCTCATTGAGCAGTTCTTC.

The rearrangement joins TRBV27 to TRBJ1-6, with 8 bases that match TRBD1. Germline CDR1 is MNHEY and CDR2 is SMNVEV (reference sequence). This CDR3 has 15 residues. After removal of 7 bases from V and 7 bases from J, the junction contained 9 bases not matched to a gene. This chain's CDR3 is CASTRDRGTNSPLHF. CDR3 in DNA: TGTGCCAGCACCCGCGACAGGGGTACAAATTCACCCCTCCACTTT.

This clone has just one count. V is TRBV30 and J is TRBJ2-1; D gene unclear. The germline gives CDR1 GTSNPN, CDR2 SVGIG (reference sequence). The CDR3 has 13 residues. V was clipped by 5 bases and J by 6 bases, with 14 bases between them. CDR3 sequence: CAWGFGPVNEQFF. Here the CDR3 DNA reads TGTGCCTGGGGATTCGGACCCGTCAATGAGCAGTTCTTC.

Concerning this clone: The same CDR3 can be traced to other DNA sequences in this sample. The V call is TRBV5-1, the J call TRBJ2-3; D may be TRBD2 (6 bases). The CDR3 has 14 amino acids. V lost 0 bases, J lost 6 bases, and 11 bases lay in between. Looked up from germline, CDR1 is SGHRS and CDR2 is YFSETQ. The DNA of the CDR3 is TGCGCCAGCAGCTTGGTAGGAGGAGGGGATACGCAGTATTTT. Translating it yields CASSLVGGGDTQYF.

The CDR3: CASSLQAVSTDTQYF. CDR3 DNA: TGTGCCAGCAGCTTACAAGCGGTTAGCACAGATACGCAGTATTTT. V usage is TRBV7-9 and J usage is TRBJ2-3, with a possible D match to TRBD2 (5 bases). CDR1 is SEHNR and CDR2 is FQNEAQ in the germline V gene (reference sequence). The CDR3 is 15 residues long. The germline V and J ends were trimmed by 2 bases and 0 bases, with 9 bases remaining between them.

The V gene is TRBV7-2, the J gene TRBJ2-7; maybe TRBD1 (6 bases). Per germline, CDR1 SGHTA and CDR2 FQGNSA. The V end lost 5 bases, the J end lost 0 bases, and 14 bases lay between the germline ends. The CDR3 is made up of 15 amino acids. The CDR3 sequence is CASSENTGSSYEQYF. The DNA for the CDR3 is TGTGCCAGCAGCGAAAATACAGGGAGCTCCTACGAGCAGTACTTC.

This chain connects TRBV7-8 to TRBJ1-6, with TRBD1 matching 9 bases. The CDR3 loop spans 15 amino acids. The germline gives CDR1 SGHVS, CDR2 FQNEAQ. V lost 5 bases, J lost 8 bases, and 7 bases stayed unmatched. CDR3 bases: TGTGCCAGCAGCCTGTGGGACAGGGTGGATTCACCCCTCCACTTT. It yields the protein CASSLWDRVDSPLHF.

The chain links TRBV28 to TRBJ1-2; D not resolved. V was shortened by 6 bases and J by 6 bases, with 14 bases between the two germline ends. CDR1 and CDR2 (germline): MDHEN, SYDVKM. The CDR3 sequence is 13 residues long. Here the CDR3 DNA reads TGTGCCAGCAGCCCCCCCGGGGTAGATGGCTACACCTTC. Its protein is CASSPPGVDGYTF.

The J gene is TRBJ1-4, the V gene TRBV28, with TRBD1 matching 10 bases. V shed 5 bases and J 7 bases; nucleotides not matched to a gene: 13. CDR1 is MDHEN, CDR2 SYDVKM, per germline. This CDR3 comprises 17 residues. The CDR3 region has the DNA TGTGCCAGCAGTACCGACAGGGGGCGCCTTCGATTTGAAAAACTGTTTTTT. Translating it yields CASSTDRGRLRFEKLFF.

The rearrangement joins TRBV5-6 to TRBJ2-2; no reliable D call. CDR3 length equals 15 residues. From germline, CDR1 is SGHDT and CDR2 YYEEEE. Deletions cut 3 bases from V and 4 bases from J, with 13 bases between. The CDR3 loop reads CASSSRTLPTGELFF. The CDR3 DNA follows: TGTGCCAGCAGCTCCCGGACCCTCCCCACCGGGGAGCTGTTTTTT. The whole variable domain, filled in from reference TRBV5-6 and TRBJ2-2, reads DAGVTQSPTHLIKTRGQQVTLRCSPKSGHDTVSWYQQALGQGPQFIFQYYEEEERQRGNFPDRFSGHQFPNYSSELNVNALLLGDSALYLCASSSRTLPTGELFFGEGSRLTVL.

This chain connects TRBV7-9 to TRBJ1-1; 12 nucleotides line up with TRBD1. J gave up 6 bases and V 4 bases, and 3 bases lay outside the gene matches. From germline, CDR1 is SEHNR and CDR2 FQNEAQ (reference sequence). The CDR3 totals 14 residues. CDR3 sequence: CASSWGTGGSEAFF. In DNA form, the CDR3 reads TGTGCCAGCAGCTGGGGGACAGGGGGCTCTGAAGCTTTCTTT.

The chain carries TRBV28 and TRBJ2-4, with 9 bases identical to TRBD1. The CDR3 extends over 13 amino acids. Trimming cost V 7 bases and J 8 bases; bases outside gene matches: 6. Germline values: CDR1 MDHEN, CDR2 SYDVKM. The CDR3 DNA follows: TGTGCCAGCACCAAACAGGGGGCGGACATTCAGTACTTC. Encoded protein: CASTKQGADIQYF.

V is TRBV29-1 and J is TRBJ2-7; D unresolved. The V end lost 4 bases, the J end lost 0 bases, and 7 bases lay between the germline ends. Germline V gives CDR1 SQVTM, CDR2 ANQGSEA. The CDR3 is 12 residues long. CDR3 in DNA: TGCAGCGTTGGAGAGAGCTCCTACGAGCAGTACTTC. Protein: CSVGESSYEQYF.

This clone was seen more than once but under ten times. The chain couples TRBV4-3 to TRBJ1-1, with 8 bases fitting TRBD1. J lost 4 bases, V lost 5 bases, and 3 bases had no gene match. CDR3 length: 13 amino acids. Germline lookup yields CDR1 LGHNA and CDR2 YSLEER. The CDR3 spells CASSLGQGTEAFF. The CDR3 bases are TGCGCCAGCAGCTTAGGACAGGGCACTGAAGCTTTCTTT.